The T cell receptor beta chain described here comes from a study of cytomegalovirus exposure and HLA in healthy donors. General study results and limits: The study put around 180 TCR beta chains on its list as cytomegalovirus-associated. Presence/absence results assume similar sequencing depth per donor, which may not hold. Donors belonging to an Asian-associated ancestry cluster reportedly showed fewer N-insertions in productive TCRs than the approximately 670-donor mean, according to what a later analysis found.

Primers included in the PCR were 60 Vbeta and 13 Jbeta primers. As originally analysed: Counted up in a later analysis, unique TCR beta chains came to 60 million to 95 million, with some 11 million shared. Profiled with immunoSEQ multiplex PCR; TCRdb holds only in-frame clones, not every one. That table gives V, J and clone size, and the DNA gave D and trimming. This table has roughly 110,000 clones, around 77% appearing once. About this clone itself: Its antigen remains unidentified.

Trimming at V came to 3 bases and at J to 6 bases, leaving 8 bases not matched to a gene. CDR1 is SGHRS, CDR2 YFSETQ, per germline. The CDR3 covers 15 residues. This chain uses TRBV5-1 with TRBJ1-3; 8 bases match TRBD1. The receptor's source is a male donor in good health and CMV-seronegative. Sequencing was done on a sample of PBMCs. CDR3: CASSSGQGGENTIYF. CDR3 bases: TGCGCCAGCAGCTCTGGACAGGGAGGTGAAAACACCATATATTTT.